This TCR beta chain was observed in a study of long-term antiretroviral therapy in people with HIV. Germline-derived CDR1 and CDR2 are SGDLS and YYNGEE. The CDR3 consists of 19 residues. With 3 bases removed from V and 0 bases from J, the gap between germline ends came to 22 bases. Researchers report immunoSEQ v3.0 was run at survey level. This table comes from immunoSEQ multiplex PCR, and its TCRdb copy is limited to in-frame clones, with some not included. The sample consists of about 28,000 clones, 84% of them appearing once. Before DNA extraction, 1-10 million cryopreserved PBMC were held in the samples.

The chain has TRBV9 and TRBJ2-1, with D possibly TRBD2 on 6 matching bases. The TCR comes from a young man with HIV. Sequences were derived from unsorted PBMCs, sampled 0.4 years after starting antiretroviral therapy. The CDR3: CASSDFGGFWGSSYNEQFF. The CDR3 DNA sequence: TGTGCCAGCAGCGATTTCGGGGGTTTTTGGGGGAGCTCCTACAATGAGCAGTTCTTC.